This TCR beta chain is from a study of blood T cell repertoires in COVID-19. Study in general: The analysed material was cDNA or gDNA that came from T cells, B-cell-depleted T cells, or PBMCs.

The length of the CDR3 is 11 residues. V lost 3 bases, J lost 8 bases, and 7 bases lay in between. Germline-derived CDR1 and CDR2 are LGHDT and YNNKEL (reference sequence). This clone was seen only once. TCRdb keeps only in-frame clones here, not all; method: immunoSEQ multiplex PCR. The sample includes 100,000 to 120,000 clones, 88% of them seen just once. This receptor was obtained from a human donor in a cohort sampled during active COVID-19. This sequence joins TRBV3-1 (or the pseudogene TRBV3-2) and TRBJ1-2; tentative D call: TRBD1 (5 bases). The sample was peripheral blood. Here the CDR3 DNA reads TGTGCCAGCAGCCAGGGGGGAGGCTACACCTTC. Encoded protein: CASSQGGGYTF.